The 7 T cell receptor beta chains given below trace back to one sample, sequenced in a study of OX40 agonist ivuxolimab in advanced cancers. TCRdb's copy holds only in-frame clones and misses some; the assay was immunoSEQ multiplex PCR. Of about 82,000 clones listed, about 86% were seen once; the top ten hold 6.5%. Source: CD4+ or CD8+ T cells sorted from blood, taken in a trial of the OX40 agonist ivuxolimab. These receptors were taken from an adult with an advanced solid tumor such as melanoma, head and neck, liver or kidney cancer.

The chain is built from TRBV6-6 and TRBJ2-7; 8 bases line up with TRBD2. The CDR3 runs to 14 residues. Per germline, CDR1 MNHNY and CDR2 SVGAGI (reference sequence). Trimming at V came to 6 bases and at J to 4 bases, leaving 8 bases not matched to a gene. CDR3 sequence: CASSPSGSRYEQYF. The CDR3 DNA reads TGTGCCAGCAGCCCCAGCGGGAGTAGGTACGAGCAGTACTTC.

The V and J genes are TRBV19 and TRBJ1-1; the D gene is possibly TRBD1 (5 bases). V was cut by 7 bases and J by 1 base, with 16 bases left in between. CDR3 length: 15 residues. Per germline, CDR1 LNHDA and CDR2 SQIVND (reference sequence). This CDR3 is CASMVRGNSNTEAFF. The CDR3 nucleotides are TGTGCCAGTATGGTCCGGGGCAACTCGAACACTGAAGCTTTCTTT.

The J gene is TRBJ1-1, the V gene TRBV30; TRBD1 is a possible D gene (5 bases). Germline lookup yields CDR1 GTSNPN and CDR2 SVGIG (reference sequence). Trimming left V 3 bases short and J 1 base short, with 9 bases between. CDR3 size: 13 residues. CDR3 protein: CAWSGRGNTEAFF. CDR3 coding DNA: TGTGCCTGGAGCGGGAGGGGGAACACTGAAGCTTTCTTT.

A few counts support this clone. The gene calls are TRBV4-2 and TRBJ2-5; D possibly uses TRBD1 or TRBD2 (5 bases each). This CDR3 comprises 16 residues. Looked up from germline, CDR1 is LGHNA and CDR2 is YNFKEQ. V dropped 0 bases and J dropped 2 bases, with 13 bases sitting between them. CDR3: CASSQDGSWGQETQYF. CDR3 in DNA: TGTGCCAGCAGCCAAGATGGTAGCTGGGGGCAAGAGACCCAGTACTTC.

The chain carries TRBV2 and TRBJ1-5, with unresolved D. Trimming left V 4 bases short and J 4 bases short, with 14 bases between. In germline, CDR1 is SNHLY, CDR2 FYNNEI. The CDR3 consists of 15 residues. The CDR3 bases are TGTGCCAGCAGTGCCCCAGGAGCGGTAAATCAGCCCCAGCATTTT. This sequence encodes CASSAPGAVNQPQHF. The variable domain in full, with the rest retrieved from reference TRBV2 and TRBJ1-5, is EPEVTQTPSHQVTQMGQEVILRCVPISNHLYFYWYRQILGQKVEFLVSFYNNEISEKSEIFDDQFSVERPDGSNFTLKIRSTKLEDSAMYFCASSAPGAVNQPQHFGDGTRLSIL.

This chain connects TRBV4-3 to TRBJ1-2, with TRBD1 matching 7 bases. The CDR3 runs 13 residues. V gave up 6 bases and J gave up 4 bases; unmatched junction bases: 5. In germline, CDR1 is LGHNA, CDR2 YSLEER. In DNA form, the CDR3 reads TGCGCCAGCAGTCCGGGACAGAGCTATGGCTACACCTTC. This gives the protein CASSPGQSYGYTF.

The chain employs TRBV5-5 and TRBJ2-2; D is unresolved. Germline CDR1 SGHKS, CDR2 YYEKEE (reference sequence). Between the trimmed V and J ends, which lost 0 bases and 4 bases, there was a span of 7 bases. There are 14 residues in the CDR3. In nucleotides, the CDR3 is TGTGCCAGCAGCTTGGTATTACTCACCGGGGAGCTGTTTTTT. It is translated as CASSLVLLTGELFF.